This TCR beta chain comes out of a study of spatial heterogeneity in lung cancer. MiXCR, applied by TCRdb to the 5' RACE reads, yields one record per CDR3 protein. The sample holds some 23,000 distinct CDR3 sequences, approximately 8.8% seen once. From germline, CDR1 is SQVTM and CDR2 ANQGSEA. The CDR3 runs 15 residues. The V segment lost 7 bases and the J segment 3 bases; nucleotides outside the gene matches: 10. Details on this clonotype: Antigen specificity is unknown.

Time point defined: sample taken at primary tumor resection. General study results and limits: Tumors with more nonsynonymous mutations had more expanded intratumoral alpha and beta TCRs.

Sequences were derived from lung tumor tissue, sampled at surgery. The chain links TRBV29-1 to TRBJ2-2, with 8 bases lining up with TRBD1. This receptor was taken from a male donor with early-stage non-small cell lung cancer. In DNA form, the CDR3 reads TGCAGCGGGTATCAGGGGGCTAGTGACACCGGGGAGCTGTTTTTT. Amino acids: CSGYQGASDTGELFF.